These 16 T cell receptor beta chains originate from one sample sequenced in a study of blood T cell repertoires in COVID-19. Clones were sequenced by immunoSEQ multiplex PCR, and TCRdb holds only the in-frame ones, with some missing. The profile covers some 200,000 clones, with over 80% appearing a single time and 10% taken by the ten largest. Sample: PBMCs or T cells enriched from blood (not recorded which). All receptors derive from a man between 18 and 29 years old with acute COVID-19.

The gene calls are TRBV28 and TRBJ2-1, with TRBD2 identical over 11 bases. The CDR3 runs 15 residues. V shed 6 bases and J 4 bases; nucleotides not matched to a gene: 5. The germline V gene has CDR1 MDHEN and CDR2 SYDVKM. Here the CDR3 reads CASSPLAGGYNEQFF. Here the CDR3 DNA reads TGTGCCAGCAGCCCCTTAGCGGGAGGGTACAATGAGCAGTTCTTC.

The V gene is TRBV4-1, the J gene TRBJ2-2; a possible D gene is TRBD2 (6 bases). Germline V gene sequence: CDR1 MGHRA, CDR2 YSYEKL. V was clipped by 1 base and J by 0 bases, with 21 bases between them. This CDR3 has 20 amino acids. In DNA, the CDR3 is TGCGCCAGCAGCCAAGGTCCGAGGAGGGCAGGGCGTTCGAACACCGGGGAGCTGTTTTTT. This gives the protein CASSQGPRRAGRSNTGELFF.

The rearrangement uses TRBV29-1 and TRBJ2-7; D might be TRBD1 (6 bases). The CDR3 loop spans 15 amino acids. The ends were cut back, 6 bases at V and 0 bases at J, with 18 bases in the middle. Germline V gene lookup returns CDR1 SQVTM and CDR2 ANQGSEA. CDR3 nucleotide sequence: TGCAGCGTAACTCCGTCAAACAGGGCCTCCTACGAGCAGTACTTC. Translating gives CSVTPSNRASYEQYF.

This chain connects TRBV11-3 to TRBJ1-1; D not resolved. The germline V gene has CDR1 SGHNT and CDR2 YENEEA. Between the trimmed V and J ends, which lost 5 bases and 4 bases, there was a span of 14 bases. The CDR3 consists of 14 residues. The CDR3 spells CASSDLRRVTEAFF. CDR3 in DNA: TGTGCCAGCAGCGATCTTCGTCGAGTCACTGAAGCTTTCTTT.

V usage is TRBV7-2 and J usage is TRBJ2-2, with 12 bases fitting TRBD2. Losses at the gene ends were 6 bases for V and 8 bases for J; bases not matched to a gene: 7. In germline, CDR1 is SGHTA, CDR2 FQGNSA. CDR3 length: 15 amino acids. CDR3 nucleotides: TGTGCCAGCAGATCGAGACTAGCGGGAGATGGGGAGCTGTTTTTT. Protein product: CASRSRLAGDGELFF.

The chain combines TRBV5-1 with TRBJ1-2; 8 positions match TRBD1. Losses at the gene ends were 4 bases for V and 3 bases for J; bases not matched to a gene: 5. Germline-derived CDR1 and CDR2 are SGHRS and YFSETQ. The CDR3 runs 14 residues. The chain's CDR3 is CASSPQTGDYGYTF. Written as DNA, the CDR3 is TGCGCCAGCAGCCCTCAGACAGGGGACTATGGCTACACCTTC.

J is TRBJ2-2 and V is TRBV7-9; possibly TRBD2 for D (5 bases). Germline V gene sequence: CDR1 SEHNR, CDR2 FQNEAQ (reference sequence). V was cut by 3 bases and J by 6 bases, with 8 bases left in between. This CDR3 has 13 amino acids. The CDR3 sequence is CASSFEGAGELFF. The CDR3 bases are TGTGCCAGCAGCTTCGAGGGAGCCGGGGAGCTGTTTTTT.

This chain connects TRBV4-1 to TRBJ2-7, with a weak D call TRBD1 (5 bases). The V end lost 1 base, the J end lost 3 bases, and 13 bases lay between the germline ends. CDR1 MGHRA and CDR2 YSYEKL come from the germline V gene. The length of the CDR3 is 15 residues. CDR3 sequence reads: CASSQAGMPHYEQYF. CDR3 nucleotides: TGCGCCAGCAGCCAAGCAGGGATGCCGCACTACGAGCAGTACTTC.

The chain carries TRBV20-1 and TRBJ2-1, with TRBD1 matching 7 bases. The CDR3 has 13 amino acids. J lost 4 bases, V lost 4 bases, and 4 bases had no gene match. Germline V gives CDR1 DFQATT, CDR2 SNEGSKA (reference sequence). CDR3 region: CSAIDRAYNEQFF. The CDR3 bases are TGCAGTGCTATTGACAGGGCTTACAATGAGCAGTTCTTC.

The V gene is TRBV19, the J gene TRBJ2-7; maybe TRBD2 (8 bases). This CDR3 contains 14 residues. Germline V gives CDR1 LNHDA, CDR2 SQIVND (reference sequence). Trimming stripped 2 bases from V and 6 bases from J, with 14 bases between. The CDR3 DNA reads TGTGCCAGTAGTATAAGGGGGCTAGCGGGCGAGCAGTACTTC. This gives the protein CASSIRGLAGEQYF. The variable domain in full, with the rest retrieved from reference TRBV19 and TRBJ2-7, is DGGITQSPKYLFRKEGQNVTLSCEQNLNHDAMYWYRQDPGQGLRLIYYSQIVNDFQKGDIAEGYSVSREKKESFPLTVTSAQKNPTAFYLCASSIRGLAGEQYFGPGTRLTVT.

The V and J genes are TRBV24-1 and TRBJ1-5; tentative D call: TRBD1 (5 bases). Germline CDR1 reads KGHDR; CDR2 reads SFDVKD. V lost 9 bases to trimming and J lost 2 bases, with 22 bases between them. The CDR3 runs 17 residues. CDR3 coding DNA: TGTGCCACCGGGATAATCGACAGCCTATATGGCAATCAGCCCCAGCATTTT. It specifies CATGIIDSLYGNQPQHF.

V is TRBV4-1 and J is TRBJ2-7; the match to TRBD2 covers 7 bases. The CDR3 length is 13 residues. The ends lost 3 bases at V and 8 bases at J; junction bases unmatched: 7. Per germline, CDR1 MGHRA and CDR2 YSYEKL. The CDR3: CASSQTASGKQYF. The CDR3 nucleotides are TGCGCCAGCAGCCAGACAGCTAGCGGCAAGCAGTACTTC.

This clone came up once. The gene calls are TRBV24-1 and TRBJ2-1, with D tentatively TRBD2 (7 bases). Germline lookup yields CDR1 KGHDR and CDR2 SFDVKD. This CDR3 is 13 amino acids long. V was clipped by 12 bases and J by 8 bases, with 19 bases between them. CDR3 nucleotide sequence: TGTGCCCCCCCCGGGGGGCGCTTCCATGAGCAGTTCTTC. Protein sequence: CAPPGGRFHEQFF.

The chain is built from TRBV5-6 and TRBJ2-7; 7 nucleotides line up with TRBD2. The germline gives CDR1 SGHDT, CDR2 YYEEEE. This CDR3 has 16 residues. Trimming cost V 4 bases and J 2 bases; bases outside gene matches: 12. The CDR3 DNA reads TGTGCCAGCAGCCCCTTCCTGGGACTATCGACCTACGAGCAGTACTTC. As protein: CASSPFLGLSTYEQYF.

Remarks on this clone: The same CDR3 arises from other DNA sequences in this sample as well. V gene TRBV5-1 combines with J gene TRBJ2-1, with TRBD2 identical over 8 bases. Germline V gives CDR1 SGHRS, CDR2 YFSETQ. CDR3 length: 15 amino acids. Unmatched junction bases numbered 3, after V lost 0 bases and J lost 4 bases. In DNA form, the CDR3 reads TGCGCCAGCAGCTTGGAAGCGGGAGAGTACAATGAGCAGTTCTTC. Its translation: CASSLEAGEYNEQFF.

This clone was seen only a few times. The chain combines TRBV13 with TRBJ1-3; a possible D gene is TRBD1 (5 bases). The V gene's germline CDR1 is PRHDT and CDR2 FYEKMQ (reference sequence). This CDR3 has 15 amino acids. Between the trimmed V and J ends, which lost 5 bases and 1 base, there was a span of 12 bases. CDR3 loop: CASSATATSGNTIYF. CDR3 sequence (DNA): TGTGCCAGCAGCGCGACAGCTACATCTGGAAACACCATATATTTT.